This T cell receptor (beta chain) was recovered during a study of blood T cell repertoires in COVID-19. Study context: Sources were T cells, B-cell-depleted T cells, or PBMCs; the material itself was cDNA or gDNA.

This table comes from immunoSEQ multiplex PCR, and its TCRdb copy is limited to in-frame clones, with some not included. Of around 99,000 clones listed, 79% are singletons. This CDR3 has 15 amino acids. V lost 4 bases, J lost 6 bases, and 7 bases stayed unmatched. Germline V CDR1 and CDR2: SGDLS, YYNGEE. The V and J genes are TRBV9 and TRBJ1-6, with 7 bases fitting TRBD1. The source material was peripheral blood. The sequence was collected from a woman aged 80 or over with active or convalescent COVID-19. The CDR3 sequence is CASSPRDSSNSPLHF. The CDR3 bases are TGTGCCAGCAGCCCCAGGGACAGCTCTAATTCACCCCTCCACTTT.